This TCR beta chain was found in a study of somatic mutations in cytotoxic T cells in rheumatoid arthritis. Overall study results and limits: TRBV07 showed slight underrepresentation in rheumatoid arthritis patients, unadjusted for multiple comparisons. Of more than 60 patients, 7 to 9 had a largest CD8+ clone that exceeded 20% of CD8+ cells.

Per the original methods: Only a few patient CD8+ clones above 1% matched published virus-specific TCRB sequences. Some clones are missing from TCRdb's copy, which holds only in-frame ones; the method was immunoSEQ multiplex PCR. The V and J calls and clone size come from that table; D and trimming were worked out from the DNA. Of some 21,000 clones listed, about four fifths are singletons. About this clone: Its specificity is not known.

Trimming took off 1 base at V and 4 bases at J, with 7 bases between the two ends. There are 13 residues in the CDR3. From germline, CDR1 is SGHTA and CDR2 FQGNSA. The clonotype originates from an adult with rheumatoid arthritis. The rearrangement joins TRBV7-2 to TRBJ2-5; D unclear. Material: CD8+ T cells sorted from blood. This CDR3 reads CASSLGHRETQYF. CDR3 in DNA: TGTGCCAGCAGCTTAGGCCACAGAGAGACCCAGTACTTC.